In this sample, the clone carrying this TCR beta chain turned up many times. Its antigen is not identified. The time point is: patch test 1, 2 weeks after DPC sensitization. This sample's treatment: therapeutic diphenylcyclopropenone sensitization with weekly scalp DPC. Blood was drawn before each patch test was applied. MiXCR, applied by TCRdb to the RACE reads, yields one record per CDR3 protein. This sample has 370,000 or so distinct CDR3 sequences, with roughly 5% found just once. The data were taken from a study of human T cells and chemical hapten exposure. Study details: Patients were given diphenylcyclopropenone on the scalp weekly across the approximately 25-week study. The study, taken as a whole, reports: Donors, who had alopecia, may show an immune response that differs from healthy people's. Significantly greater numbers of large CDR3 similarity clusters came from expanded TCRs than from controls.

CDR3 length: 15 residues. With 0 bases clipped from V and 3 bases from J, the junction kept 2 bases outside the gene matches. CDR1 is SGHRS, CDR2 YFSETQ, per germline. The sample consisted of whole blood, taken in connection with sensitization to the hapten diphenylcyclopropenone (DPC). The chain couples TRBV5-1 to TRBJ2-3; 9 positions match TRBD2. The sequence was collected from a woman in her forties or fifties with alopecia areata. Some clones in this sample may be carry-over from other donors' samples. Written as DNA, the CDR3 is TGCGCCAGCAGCTTGGAGCTAGCGGGGACAGATACGCAGTATTTT. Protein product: CASSLELAGTDTQYF.